This T cell receptor (beta chain) was profiled in a study of CD8+ T cells in alopecia areata (dated by TCRdb to 2017 to 2018). For the wider study: The treated patients took part in an open-label pilot trial in which moderate-to-severe alopecia areata was treated with oral tofacitinib at 5 to 10 mg twice daily. Patients stayed on tofacitinib for 6 to 18 months and then had 6 months of follow-up off drug so that delayed response and recurrence could be assessed. The SALT score, which quantifies the percentage of affected scalp surface area, was used to measure disease severity in treated patients. In both human patients and the C3H/HeJ mouse model, the study applied high-throughput TCRbeta sequencing to look at T cell clonal expansion in alopecia areata. Scalp tissue and sorted CD4+ and CD8+ peripheral blood T cells from patchy and totalis/universalis alopecia areata patients and from healthy controls were covered by human TCRbeta sequencing. Biopsies were taken from tofacitinib-treated patients at baseline and again at 4 and 24 weeks into treatment, and several of those patients also had a later scalp biopsy. Clonality in the scalp was compared among normal scalp (n=4), patchy alopecia areata scalp (n=8), and alopecia totalis/universalis scalp (n=8). RNA came from the PAXgene miRNA kit for fixed scalp, the miRNeasy kit for PBMCs, and the RNeasy kit for mouse skin. TCRbeta CDR3 regions were amplified by immunoSEQ multiplex PCR with 35 Vbeta forward and 13 Jbeta reverse primers. What the authors observed across the whole study: Because the treated cohort was small and had only one nonresponder, larger studies are needed to examine links between baseline CD8+ expansion and response. Tofacitinib significantly decreased scalp clonality and the number of expanded CD8+ clones among the top 100 scalp clones. During tofacitinib treatment, many expanded lesional clones stuck around in both scalp and blood, and this persistence may partly explain why relapse happens after treatment is stopped. Shared TCR sequences between patients were less evident than in mice, which may be partly attributable to HLA diversity in the patient population. Compared with normal scalp, lesional scalp had higher clonality and more expanded CD8+ clones, particularly in alopecia totalis/universalis, a pattern that suggests antigenic drive. Unlike mouse skin, which is dominated by gammadelta T cells, normal human skin has resident alphabeta T cells that are also sequenced, and this complicates analysis of the scalp TCR repertoire.

Library method: the immunoSEQ multiplex PCR assay. RNA was extracted from all samples and reverse transcribed into cDNA, which served as template for TCR sequencing. First-strand cDNA was synthesized using SuperScript III with a 2:1 mix of oligo-dT and random hexamers. A synthetic immune receptor repertoire was used to assess amplification bias, and residual bias was removed computationally. The source study handled its data this way. After raw reads were preprocessed to remove errors, the CDR3 was defined following IMGT conventions as running from the conserved cysteine to phenylalanine. Clonality was computed by normalizing Shannon entropy by log2 of the number of productive unique TCRs and subtracting the result from 1. Scalp TCRbeta sequences were cross-referenced with sorted blood CD4 and CD8 repertoires so that the CD4 or CD8 identity of scalp clones could be inferred. The immuneACCESS repertoire file appears here via TCRdb, limited to in-frame rearrangements. These files lack a portion of the clones; in checked studies, under half of the deficit traces to unresolved V genes, and the cause of the others is not known. V, J and clone size are taken as reported in that table, and D and trimming were inferred from the DNA itself. This sample comprises 180,000 or so clones, roughly 60% of them detected only once. The ten largest clones capture 16% of the sample.

The CDR3 numbers 12 residues from cysteine through phenylalanine. Just CDR3 DNA is preserved here, 36 bases in frame from base 1. Via the germline V gene, CDR1 is SGHVS and CDR2 FNYEAQ. Cut back by 5 bases and 4 bases, the V and J ends lie 8 bases apart. The treatment or condition label corresponds to: oral pan-JAK inhibitor, 5-10 mg twice daily. From alopecia areata patients, peripheral blood was collected along with lesional scalp punch biopsies. After PBMCs were isolated by density centrifugation and stained for CD3, CD4 and CD8, a FACSAria was used to sort CD4+ and CD8+ T cells. In regard to this clone: It lacks a known antigen. Nothing much larger sits one base from this clone, and base qualities are not available.

The rearrangement joined TRBV7-6 to TRBJ2-5, with the identity of the D gene unclear. The sequence came from a human donor with alopecia areata. The input for sequencing was CD4+ T cells sorted from blood, taken at roughly week 55, from a patient treated with tofacitinib. The DNA is as follows: TGTGCCAGCAGCCCCGTACTAGAGACCCAGTACTTC. Translated, it reads CASSPVLETQYF.